The following is a T cell receptor beta chain sequence with its context. V trimming: 2 bases; J trimming: 5 bases; junction bases outside the gene matches: 5. Germline V gene data show CDR1 as SGHTA and CDR2 as FQGNSA. This CDR3 is built from 14 residues. This record belongs to a study of blood T cell repertoires in COVID-19. About the study: Whether acute or convalescent, the COVID-19 samples came from the United States, Italy and Spain.

Profiling relied on immunoSEQ multiplex PCR, and the TCRdb table lists in-frame clones only, not all of them. The sample has about 140,000 clones, around nine tenths seen once. The chain uses TRBV7-2 and TRBJ2-7, with TRBD2 matching over 8 bases. The material sequenced was peripheral blood. This TCR came from a woman aged 45-65 years with active or convalescent COVID-19. The DNA for the CDR3 is TGTGCCAGCAGCTTATGGCGGGAGGAGAACGAGCAGTACTTC. This gives the protein CASSLWREENEQYF.